Below, 8 T cell receptor beta chains from the same sample are listed, as sequenced in a study of T cell responses to AZD1222 COVID-19 vaccine. The repertoire was sequenced with immunoSEQ multiplex PCR; TCRdb's copy has only in-frame clones and lacks some. This sample has approximately 99,000 clones, with 86% found just once. The starting material was peripheral blood, obtained on day 0 of AZD1222 vaccination. The receptors derive from an adult in good health.

The rearrangement links TRBV6-5 to TRBJ2-7; TRBD2 might be the D (6 bases). Germline CDR1 MNHEY, CDR2 SVGAGI. This CDR3 comprises 13 residues. Trimming left V 8 bases short and J 2 bases short, with 13 bases between. The CDR3 DNA reads as TGTGCCAGCGGCAGAGGAGGGACCTACGAGCAGTACTTC. Amino acid sequence: CASGRGGTYEQYF.

The gene calls are TRBV18 and TRBJ2-2; no firm D call. Trimming removed 0 bases from V and 8 bases from J, with 13 bases in between. This CDR3 has 15 amino acids. Germline loops: CDR1 KGHSH, CDR2 LQKENI. The CDR3 DNA follows: TGTGCCAGCTCACCACCCTCTTCTCCCGCGGGGGAGCTGTTTTTT. Its translation is CASSPPSSPAGELFF.

The chain is built from TRBV7-6 and TRBJ2-1, with no clear D. The CDR3 has 16 amino acids. Trimming left V 0 bases short and J 4 bases short, with 13 bases between. CDR1 is SGHVS and CDR2 is FNYEAQ in the germline V gene. This CDR3 reads CASSLARDGSYNEQFF. CDR3 DNA: TGTGCCAGCAGCTTAGCTCGCGACGGTTCTTACAATGAGCAGTTCTTC.

The chain uses TRBV28 and TRBJ1-1; D is unclear. Germline loops: CDR1 MDHEN, CDR2 SYDVKM. V lost 4 bases to trimming and J lost 2 bases, with 14 bases between them. The CDR3 covers 15 residues. CDR3 loop: CASSSPPATNTEAFF. In DNA, the CDR3 is TGTGCCAGCAGTTCCCCCCCAGCCACTAACACTGAAGCTTTCTTT.

V and J are TRBV10-1 and TRBJ2-1; D is undetermined. Germline V gene data show CDR1 as WNHNN and CDR2 as SYGVQD (reference sequence). This CDR3 contains 16 residues. Deletions cut 0 bases from V and 0 bases from J, with 9 bases between. CDR3 DNA sequence: TGCGCCAGCAGTGAGTCGACGGTAAGCTCCTACAATGAGCAGTTCTTC. Translated: CASSESTVSSYNEQFF.

This clone is a singleton in its sample. The gene calls are TRBV6-5 and TRBJ2-1; no definite D call. V was clipped by 6 bases and J by 0 bases, with 9 bases between them. Per the germline V gene, CDR1 is MNHEY and CDR2 is SVGAGI. The CDR3 totals 14 residues. CDR3 DNA: TGTGCCAGCAGCCGGCCTCCCTCCTACAATGAGCAGTTCTTC. This encodes CASSRPPSYNEQFF.

The chain's CDR3 is CATGLPGVLEQYF. CDR3 bases: TGTGCCACCGGTCTCCCGGGGGTCCTCGAGCAGTACTTC. The rearrangement joins TRBV24-1 to TRBJ2-7; perhaps TRBD2 as D (6 bases). This CDR3 comprises 13 residues. CDR1 and CDR2 from the germline V gene are KGHDR and SFDVKD. V was clipped by 9 bases and J by 6 bases, with 17 bases between them.

This clone was recorded a few times. The rearrangement links TRBV4-2 to TRBJ1-4; the D gene is possibly TRBD1 (5 bases). V was shortened by 0 bases and J by 5 bases, with 10 bases between the two germline ends. From germline, CDR1 is LGHNA and CDR2 YNFKEQ. The CDR3 sequence is 15 residues long. The CDR3 loop is CASSQEGQGNEKLFF. DNA of the CDR3: TGTGCCAGCAGCCAAGAAGGGCAGGGAAATGAAAAACTGTTTTTT.